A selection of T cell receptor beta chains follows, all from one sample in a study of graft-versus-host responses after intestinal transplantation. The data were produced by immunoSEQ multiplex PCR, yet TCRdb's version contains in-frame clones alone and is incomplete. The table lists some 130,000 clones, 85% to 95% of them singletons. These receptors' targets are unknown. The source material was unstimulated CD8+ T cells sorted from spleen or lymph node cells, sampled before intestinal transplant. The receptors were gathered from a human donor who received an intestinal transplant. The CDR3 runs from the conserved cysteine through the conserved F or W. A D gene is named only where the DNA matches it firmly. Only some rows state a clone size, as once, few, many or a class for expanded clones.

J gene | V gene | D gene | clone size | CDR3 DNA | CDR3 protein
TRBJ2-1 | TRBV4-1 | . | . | TGCGCCAGCAGCCAAAAAGACAATGAGCAGTTCTTC | CASSQKDNEQFF
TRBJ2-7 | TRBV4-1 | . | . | TGCGCCAGCAGCCCAGGTGGTTACGAATCCTACGAGCAGTACTTC | CASSPGGYESYEQYF
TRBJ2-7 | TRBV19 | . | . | TGTGCCAGTAGTATAGCAGGAACCTACGAGCAGTACTTC | CASSIAGTYEQYF
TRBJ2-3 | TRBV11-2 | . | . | TGTGCCAGCAGCTTAGGGTTCGGGAGTTCAGATACGCAGTATTTT | CASSLGFGSSDTQYF
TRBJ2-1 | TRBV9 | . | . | TGTGCCAGCAGCGTAGAGGGGGAGGGCGATGAGCAGTTCTTC | CASSVEGEGDEQFF
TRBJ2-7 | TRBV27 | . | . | TGTGCCAGCAGTTTATTCTCTCACTACGAGCAGTACTTC | CASSLFSHYEQYF
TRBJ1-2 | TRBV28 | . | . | TGTGCCAGCAGTTTAGGATCGGGGACCTATGGCTACACCTTC | CASSLGSGTYGYTF
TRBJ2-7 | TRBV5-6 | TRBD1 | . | TGTGCCAGCAGGGGACAGGGGGCTGGCTACGAGCAGTACTTC | CASRGQGAGYEQYF
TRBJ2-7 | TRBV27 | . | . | TGTGCCAGCCGACCCCCCAAAGTCAACGAGCAGTACTTC | CASRPPKVNEQYF
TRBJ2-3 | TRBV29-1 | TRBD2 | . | TGCAGCGTTGAGGATGGACTAGGGACGCAGTATTTT | CSVEDGLGTQYF
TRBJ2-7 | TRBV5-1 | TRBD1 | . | TGCGCCAGCAGTCCCGCAGGGGGCAGGTACGAGCAGTACTTC | CASSPAGGRYEQYF
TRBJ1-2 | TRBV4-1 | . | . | TGCGCCAGCAGCCAAGGAGGATACATTAACTATGGCTACACCTTC | CASSQGGYINYGYTF
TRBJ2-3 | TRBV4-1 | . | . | TGCGCCAGCAGCCAAGATCGGGGGGCGTTGGGGACAGATACGCAGTATTTT | CASSQDRGALGTDTQYF
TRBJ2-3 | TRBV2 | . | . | TGTGCCAGCTCTGGGGGCCGTGAGACAGATACGCAGTATTTT | CASSGGRETDTQYF
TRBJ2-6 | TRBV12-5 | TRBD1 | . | TGTGCTAGTGGTTTGGCCCGGACAGGCCTCTCTGGGGCCAACGTCCTGACTTTC | CASGLARTGLSGANVLTF
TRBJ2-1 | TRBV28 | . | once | TGTGCCAGCAGTTTTGTCCCCCCCGGGGATGAGCAGTTCTTC | CASSFVPPGDEQFF
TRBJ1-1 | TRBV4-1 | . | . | TGCGCCAGCAGCCATGGTTCTAGGAACACTGAAGCTTTCTTT | CASSHGSRNTEAFF
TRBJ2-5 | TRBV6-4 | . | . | TGTGCCAGCAGCGAAGCTGGACAGCCGTTTTGGTCGGAGACCCAGTACTTC | CASSEAGQPFWSETQYF
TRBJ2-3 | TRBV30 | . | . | TGTGCCTGGAGTGAGGAACAGGCCAAAAGCACAGATACGCAGTATTTT | CAWSEEQAKSTDTQYF
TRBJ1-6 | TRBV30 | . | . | TGTGCCTGGAGCGGGGGGAACAATTCACCCCTCCACTTT | CAWSGGNNSPLHF
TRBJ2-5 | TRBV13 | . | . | TGTGCCAGCAGCTCAACTAGATCCGTCCAAGAGACCCAGTACTTC | CASSSTRSVQETQYF
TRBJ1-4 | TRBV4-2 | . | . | TGTGCCAGCAGCCAAGATGGGGGGGCACAGGGCCCAAATGAAAAACTGTTTTTT | CASSQDGGAQGPNEKLFF
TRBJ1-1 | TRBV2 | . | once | TGTGCCAGCAGTGTGACGGCGAACACTGAAGCTTTCTTT | CASSVTANTEAFF
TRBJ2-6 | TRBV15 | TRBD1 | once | TGTGCCACCAGCAGACCCACGGACAGGGGAGGATCTGGGGCCAACGTCCTGACTTTC | CATSRPTDRGGSGANVLTF
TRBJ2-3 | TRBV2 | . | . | TGTGCCAGCAGTGAGGCCCAAGATACGCAGTATTTT | CASSEAQDTQYF
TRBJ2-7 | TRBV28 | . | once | TGTGCCAGCAGTTTTATGGGCGGGTTTGGGGACGAGCAGTACTTC | CASSFMGGFGDEQYF
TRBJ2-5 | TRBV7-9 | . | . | TGTGCCAGCAGCTTAGCGAAATTGGGGTCAGAGACCCAGTACTTC | CASSLAKLGSETQYF
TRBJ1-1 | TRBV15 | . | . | TGTGCCACCAGCAGAGATATGAGGGAGTACACTGAAGCTTTCTTT | CATSRDMREYTEAFF
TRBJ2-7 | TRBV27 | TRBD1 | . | TGTGCCAGCAGTTTGGGACAGGGAGACTACGAGCAGTACTTC | CASSLGQGDYEQYF
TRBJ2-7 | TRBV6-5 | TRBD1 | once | TGTGCCAGCAGCCGGGACAGCTTCTCCTACGAGCAGTACTTC | CASSRDSFSYEQYF
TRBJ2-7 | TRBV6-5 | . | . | TGTGCCAGCAGTTTAGGAAAAGCCTACGAGCAGTACTTC | CASSLGKAYEQYF
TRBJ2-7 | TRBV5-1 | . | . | TGCGCCAGCAGCTTGACGTCGAACGAGCAGTACTTC | CASSLTSNEQYF
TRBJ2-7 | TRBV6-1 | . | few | TGTGCCAGCAGTGCCTACGAGCAGTACTTC | CASSAYEQYF
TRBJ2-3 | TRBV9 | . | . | TGTGCCAGCAGCGTAGCTACGGGACTGAGCACAGATACGCAGTATTTT | CASSVATGLSTDTQYF
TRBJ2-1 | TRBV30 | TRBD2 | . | TGTGCCTGGAGTGTACGACTAGCGGGTCTGCAGTTCTTC | CAWSVRLAGLQFF
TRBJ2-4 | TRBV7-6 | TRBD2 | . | TGTGCCAGCAGCTTGGGAGGGAACATTCAGTACTTC | CASSLGGNIQYF
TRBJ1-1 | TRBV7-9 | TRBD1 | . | TGTGCCAGCAGCTTCCGACAGGGAAACGGGGTGTTGGACACTGAAGCTTTCTTT | CASSFRQGNGVLDTEAFF
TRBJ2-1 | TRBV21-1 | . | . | TGTGCCAGCAGCTTCTCCGGGAGGGACAATGAGCAGTTCTTC | CASSFSGRDNEQFF
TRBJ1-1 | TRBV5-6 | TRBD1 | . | TGTGCCAGCAGCTTGGACAGGGGGGGCACTGAAGCTTTCTTT | CASSLDRGGTEAFF
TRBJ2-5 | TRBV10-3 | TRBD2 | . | TGTGCCATCAGTGAGTCGACTAGCGGGAGGAGTAGAGAAGAGACCCAGTACTTC | CAISESTSGRSREETQYF
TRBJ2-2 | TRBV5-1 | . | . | TGCGCCAGCAGCAAGGGCCCCCACACCGGGGAGCTGTTTTTT | CASSKGPHTGELFF
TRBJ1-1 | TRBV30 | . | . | TGTGCCTGGAGAGGAGGGTCCCCTGAAGCTTTCTTT | CAWRGGSPEAFF